The 2 T cell receptor beta chains presented below share a single source sample, sequenced in a study of OX40 agonist ivuxolimab in advanced cancers. Sequencing used immunoSEQ multiplex PCR; TCRdb keeps in-frame clones, though not all of them. The table shows about 45,000 clones, with about 95% occurring only once. Material: CD4+ or CD8+ T cells sorted from blood, obtained in a trial of the OX40 agonist ivuxolimab. All receptors derive from an adult with an advanced solid tumor such as melanoma, head and neck, liver or kidney cancer.

This clone occurred a few times. The V gene is TRBV25-1, the J gene TRBJ2-3; maybe TRBD1 (7 bases). This CDR3 spans 14 amino acids. Germline values: CDR1 MGHDK, CDR2 SYGVNS. The V end lost 6 bases, the J end lost 4 bases, and 14 bases lay between the germline ends. Written as DNA, the CDR3 is TGTGCCAGCAGCCCCAGGGGGGCCCCAGATACGCAGTATTTT. Residues: CASSPRGAPDTQYF.

The chain carries TRBV5-6 and TRBJ1-1, with 8 positions matching TRBD1. The CDR3 has 17 amino acids. Trimming removed 3 bases from V and 10 bases from J; junction bases left unmatched: 20. Germline lookup yields CDR1 SGHDT and CDR2 YYEEEE. DNA of the CDR3: TGTGCCAGCAGCTGGTGGACAGGGCTTAACACTGAACTGAGAGCTTTCTTT. Amino acids: CASSWWTGLNTELRAFF.